The entry below describes one TCR beta chain. The V and J ends lost 1 base and 5 bases, in that order; junction bases with no gene match: 8. The CDR3 totals 16 residues. CDR1 and CDR2 (germline): MNHNS, SASEGT. This entry belongs to a study of PD-L1 blockade in urothelial cancer. Study overall: At 3 weeks after treatment start (second dose) and again at 6 weeks, blood was analyzed.

Into every PCR, synthetic TCR analog templates were spiked. The assay was immunoSEQ multiplex PCR, and TCRdb's table has in-frame clones only and misses some. The profile shows under 45,000 clones, approximately 80% of them singletons. The input for sequencing was PBMCs, taken around atezolizumab (anti-PD-L1) treatment. This sequence originates from a man aged 55 to 70 with urothelial cancer. The V and J genes are TRBV6-1 and TRBJ2-1, with 7 bases matching TRBD1. CDR3 sequence reads: CASSEVLTGFDNEQFF. CDR3 bases: TGTGCCAGCAGTGAAGTTCTGACAGGGTTTGACAATGAGCAGTTCTTC.